Detailed here is one T cell receptor (beta chain). This specimen belongs to a study of CD8 T cells in Susac syndrome. Germline assignment: CDR1 PRHDT and CDR2 FYEKMQ (reference sequence). The germline V and J ends were trimmed by 7 bases and 7 bases, with 19 bases remaining between them. The CDR3 length is 15 residues. Random hexamers were used to reverse transcribe roughly 0.45 to 1 ug of RNA. MiXCR, applied by TCRdb to the immunoSEQ multiplex PCR reads, yields one record per CDR3 protein. The sample lists fewer than 35,000 distinct CDR3 sequences; roughly 94% were seen once. The TCR originated in a human donor in good health. The specimen was CD8+ T cells from PBMCs. The rearrangement joins TRBV13 to TRBJ1-4; D is ambiguous. The CDR3 nucleotides are TGTGCCAGCAAGCTCGGCGCTTCGACTGTTGAAAAACTGTTTTTT. Encoded protein: CASKLGASTVEKLFF.